Included here is one T cell receptor beta chain sequence, with context. Per the original methods: Amplifying reference gene primers gave estimates of nucleated cell counts. Here immunoSEQ multiplex PCR was the method, and the copy in TCRdb shows in-frame clones only, minus some. V and J calls and clone size are as listed in that table; D and trimming were resolved from the DNA. The sample yields some 220,000 clones, roughly 81% seen once. These data originate in a study of blood T cell repertoires in COVID-19. Study-wide context: COVID-19 samples collected from the United States, Italy and Spain covered acute and convalescent phases. PBMCs, B-cell-depleted T cells, or T cells provided the cDNA or gDNA that made up the material.

The CDR3 contains 13 residues. Germline CDR1 reads SGHNT; CDR2 reads YYREEE (reference sequence). V dropped 3 bases and J dropped 6; count of bases not matched to a gene: 3. Sequencing used peripheral blood. The V and J genes are TRBV5-4 and TRBJ2-1; 7 nucleotides agree with TRBD2. This sequence was found in a middle-aged man with acute or convalescent COVID-19. CDR3 coding DNA: TGTGCCAGCAGCTCGGGGAGGGCCAATGAGCAGTTCTTC. It is translated as CASSSGRANEQFF.